One and the same sample provided the 21 T cell receptor beta chains below, sequenced in a study of human T cells and chemical hapten exposure. Indicated time point: healthy volunteer bleed at 2 weeks. RNA extraction used unfractionated whole blood as the source of total RNA. Using its own MiXCR run on the RACE reads, TCRdb lists one record per CDR3 protein. Among about 130,000 distinct CDR3 sequences, about 8.2% were seen once, and the ten largest hold under 2%. Sequencing was carried out using whole blood. These receptors were taken from a male donor in good health. Some clones in this sample may be carry-over from other donors' samples.

This clonotype was found a few times. The gene calls are TRBV14 and TRBJ2-3; D unclear. CDR3 length: 14 residues. V dropped 0 bases and J dropped 3 bases, with 7 bases sitting between them. From germline, CDR1 is SGHDN and CDR2 FVKESK. The CDR3 loop is CASSQEVRTDTQYF. Written as DNA, the CDR3 is TGTGCCAGCAGCCAAGAGGTGCGAACAGATACGCAGTATTTT.

The chain combines TRBV5-1 with TRBJ1-6, with 7 bases matching TRBD1. V shed 6 bases, J shed 10 bases, and the junction held 7 bases outside the gene matches. This CDR3 contains 13 residues. Germline-derived CDR1 and CDR2 are SGHRS and YFSETQ. In nucleotides, the CDR3 is TGCGCCAGCATGCAGGGGGTTGAATCACCCCTCCACTTT. This gives the protein CASMQGVESPLHF.

The V call is TRBV30, the J call TRBJ2-7, with D possibly matching TRBD1 (6 bases). The CDR3 is made up of 12 amino acids. The V gene's germline CDR1 is GTSNPN and CDR2 SVGIG (reference sequence). V lost 1 base and J lost 2, with 6 bases in between. The CDR3 DNA is TGTGCCTGGAGTGCAGGGGCCTACGAGCAGTACTTC. Translated, it gives CAWSAGAYEQYF.

This clonotype was counted at least ten times. This rearrangement joins TRBV6-6 to TRBJ1-1; weak D call: TRBD1 (6 bases). V lost 2 bases and J 4 bases, leaving 20 bases between the germline ends. The V gene's germline CDR1 is MNHNY and CDR2 SVGAGI (reference sequence). The CDR3 loop spans 17 amino acids. The CDR3 region is CASSYPSTGGRGTEAFF. The CDR3 nucleotides are TGTGCCAGCAGTTACCCTTCGACTGGGGGCAGGGGCACTGAAGCTTTCTTT.

This clonotype was found many times. The chain has TRBV9 and TRBJ1-3; D gene unclear. Germline CDR1 and CDR2: SGDLS and YYNGEE. V dropped 2 bases and J dropped 0 bases, with 12 bases sitting between them. CDR3 length equals 16 residues. The CDR3 loop is CASSVGRSSSGNTIYF. Written as DNA, the CDR3 is TGTGCCAGCAGCGTTGGACGCTCGAGCTCTGGAAACACCATATATTTT.

This clonotype was counted between two and nine times. The genes are TRBV7-2 and TRBJ2-2, with D unclear. Germline CDR1 reads SGHTA; CDR2 reads FQGNSA. The CDR3 length is 15 residues. With 3 bases removed from V and 0 bases from J, the gap between germline ends came to 8 bases. The CDR3 DNA reads as TGTGCCAGCAGCTTGGTCAACGCGAACACCGGGGAGCTGTTTTTT. Its protein is CASSLVNANTGELFF.

There are a few counts of this clonotype. The CDR3: CASSRRGRGRGQPQHF. CDR3 in DNA: TGTGCCAGCAGCCGCCGCGGCAGGGGCAGGGGGCAGCCCCAGCATTTT. This chain uses TRBV6-6 with TRBJ1-5, with 7 bases aligning to TRBD1. Looked up from germline, CDR1 is MNHNY and CDR2 is SVGAGI (reference sequence). V lost 6 bases, J lost 7 bases, and 15 bases stayed unmatched. CDR3 length equals 16 residues.

The chain has TRBV7-9 and TRBJ1-5; D ambiguous. Germline V CDR1 and CDR2: SEHNR, FQNEAQ (reference sequence). V lost 4 bases and J 0 bases, leaving 7 bases between the germline ends. This CDR3 has 14 amino acids. The CDR3 nucleotides read TGTGCCAGCAGCTCGACGGATAGCAATCAGCCCCAGCATTTT. The encoded protein is CASSSTDSNQPQHF.

The table lists this clonotype with a few counts. The V gene is TRBV30, the J gene TRBJ2-7; D is undetermined. Germline V CDR1 and CDR2: GTSNPN, SVGIG (reference sequence). Trimming shortened V by 2 bases and J by 0 bases, and 8 bases separated the two germline ends. The CDR3 consists of 13 residues. This chain's CDR3 is CAWSPGNSYEQYF. In DNA form, the CDR3 reads TGTGCCTGGAGTCCAGGAAACTCCTACGAGCAGTACTTC.

The CDR3 region is CASSSALSGELFF. The DNA of the CDR3 is TGTGCCAGCAGCTCCGCTTTATCCGGGGAGCTGTTTTTT. The chain uses TRBV5-6 and TRBJ2-2; D is uncertain. This CDR3 region has 13 residues. Germline V gives CDR1 SGHDT, CDR2 YYEEEE. With 3 bases removed from V and 6 bases from J, the gap between germline ends came to 9 bases.

There are many counts of this clonotype. The CDR3 sequence: CASSVAGGLNTEAFF. The CDR3, as DNA: TGTGCCAGCAGCGTAGCTGGGGGCCTGAACACTGAAGCTTTCTTT. The chain recombines TRBV9 with TRBJ1-1; possible D gene TRBD1, 6 bases. The germline V gene has CDR1 SGDLS and CDR2 YYNGEE. This CDR3 region has 15 residues. Deletions cut 0 bases from V and 0 bases from J, with 9 bases between.

This chain connects TRBV24-1 to TRBJ2-1, with 9 bases aligning to TRBD2. The V segment lost 6 bases and the J segment 4 bases; nucleotides outside the gene matches: 12. The germline V gene encodes CDR1 KGHDR and CDR2 SFDVKD. CDR3 size: 17 residues. This chain's CDR3 is CATSTSLGAGGYNEQFF. The CDR3 bases are TGTGCCACCAGTACCAGCTTAGGGGCGGGGGGGTACAATGAGCAGTTCTTC.

The rearrangement links TRBV12-3 or TRBV12-4 to TRBJ1-5; TRBD1 is a possible D gene (5 bases). The V end was cut by 3 bases, the J end by 0 bases, with 18 bases between. This CDR3 comprises 18 residues. This CDR3 is CASSFGPGTGGSNQPQHF. The DNA of the CDR3 is TGTGCCAGCAGTTTCGGGCCCGGGACCGGGGGTAGCAATCAGCCCCAGCATTTT.

This rearrangement joins TRBV5-1 to TRBJ1-5; 10 bases line up with TRBD1. The CDR3 totals 18 residues. CDR1 SGHRS and CDR2 YFSETQ come from the germline V gene. J lost 2 bases, V lost 0 bases, and 8 bases had no gene match. The CDR3 sequence: CASSLAPSGTGGNQPQHF. The CDR3 coding sequence is TGCGCCAGCAGCTTGGCCCCCTCCGGGACAGGGGGCAATCAGCCCCAGCATTTT.

The genes are TRBV15 and TRBJ2-5, with TRBD2 matching over 11 bases. The CDR3 is 16 amino acids. In germline, CDR1 is LNHNV, CDR2 YYDKDF (reference sequence). The V segment lost 1 base and the J segment 0 bases; nucleotides outside the gene matches: 1. In DNA, the CDR3 is TGTGCCACCAGCAGAGCTAGCGGGAGGCACCAAGAGACCCAGTACTTC. It translates to CATSRASGRHQETQYF.

This clonotype has ten or more counts. The CDR3 DNA follows: TGTGCCAGCAGCTCTGGACTAGCGGGAGATAGGAATGAGCAGTTCTTC. This translates into CASSSGLAGDRNEQFF. The chain is built from TRBV6-6 and TRBJ2-1; 13 nucleotides align to TRBD2. With V trimmed by 6 bases and J by 7 bases, 9 bases remained unmatched. This CDR3 contains 16 residues. The germline V gene has CDR1 MNHNY and CDR2 SVGAGI (reference sequence).

This clonotype was detected a few times. This chain uses TRBV5-1 with TRBJ1-1; no firm D call. This CDR3 has 14 residues. The germline V gene encodes CDR1 SGHRS and CDR2 YFSETQ. Trimming removed 2 bases from V and 1 base from J, with 9 bases in between. Here the CDR3 DNA reads TGCGCCAGCAGCTTTGGGTCGGGGAACACTGAAGCTTTCTTT. This sequence encodes CASSFGSGNTEAFF. Looking up the rest from reference TRBV5-1 and TRBJ1-1 gives the full variable domain: KAGVTQTPRYLIKTRGQQVTLSCSPISGHRSVSWYQQTPGQGLQFLFEYFSETQRNKGNFPGRFSGRQFSNSRSEMNVSTLELGDSALYLCASSFGSGNTEAFFGQGTRLTVV.

This clonotype has a handful of counts. The chain links TRBV2 to TRBJ2-2; 8 bases map to TRBD1. Germline V lookup: CDR1 SNHLY, CDR2 FYNNEI. The CDR3 covers 14 residues. Losses at the gene ends were 7 bases for V and 6 bases for J; bases not matched to a gene: 7. CDR3 bases: TGTGCCAGCAATTCGGCAGGGGGCCCCGGGGAGCTGTTTTTT. Translating gives CASNSAGGPGELFF.

This clonotype was picked up one time. The rearrangement uses TRBV29-1 and TRBJ1-1; D might be TRBD1 (5 bases). Trimming left V 0 bases short and J 0 bases short, with 8 bases between. Per germline, CDR1 SQVTM and CDR2 ANQGSEA. The CDR3 is made up of 14 amino acids. The DNA of the CDR3 is TGCAGCGTTGAAGATTGGGGCATGAACACTGAAGCTTTCTTT. It translates to CSVEDWGMNTEAFF.

This clonotype was observed many times. The genes are TRBV7-2 and TRBJ2-7, with 10 bases that match TRBD2. The CDR3 has 15 amino acids. Germline lookup yields CDR1 SGHTA and CDR2 FQGNSA. V lost 1 base, J lost 5 bases, and 5 bases stayed unmatched. CDR3 DNA: TGTGCCAGCAGCTTAGAGCTAGCGGGAGAGGACGAGCAGTACTTC. It codes for CASSLELAGEDEQYF.

Ten or more counts support this clonotype. The chain joins TRBV29-1 to TRBJ1-6, with D possibly TRBD1 on 5 matching bases. CDR3 length: 14 residues. Trimming took off 0 bases at V and 9 bases at J, with 12 bases between the two ends. Germline V gene data show CDR1 as SQVTM and CDR2 as ANQGSEA. In DNA, the CDR3 is TGCAGCGTTGAAGAGCGGGGCGCTGGTTCACCCCTCCACTTT. Its translation: CSVEERGAGSPLHF.